One TCR beta chain is described in this entry. The protocol was immunoSEQ multiplex PCR, while the TCRdb copy is restricted to in-frame clones and leaves out a portion. Among roughly 64,000 clones, roughly nine tenths were seen once, and the ten largest hold about 3%. These data belong to a study of pediatric ulcerative colitis. From germline, CDR1 is MNHEY and CDR2 SVGAGI. This CDR3 has 14 amino acids. V dropped 2 bases and J dropped 4; count of bases not matched to a gene: 4. The sample comprised blood. This chain connects TRBV6-5 to TRBJ1-1; 7 bases align to TRBD1. The TCR comes from a boy younger than 18 with severe ulcerative colitis. CDR3: CASSYTGALTEAFF. The CDR3 bases are TGTGCCAGCAGTTACACAGGGGCCCTCACTGAAGCTTTCTTT.